Below are 13 T cell receptor beta chains sequenced from a single sample in a study of cytomegalovirus exposure and HLA in healthy donors. Measured with immunoSEQ multiplex PCR; TCRdb has only the in-frame clones, and not every one. This sample has under 85,000 clones, with 94% found just once. Sequences were obtained from PBMCs. These TCRs come from a woman under 30 in good health and CMV-seronegative.

The J gene is TRBJ1-5, the V gene TRBV6-1, with 9 nucleotides matching TRBD1. The CDR3 loop spans 15 amino acids. The J segment lost 6 bases and the V segment lost 2 bases, leaving 5 bases of the junction unmatched. CDR1 is MNHNS, CDR2 SASEGT, per germline. The CDR3 loop reads CASSEMGDRVQPQHF. The DNA for the CDR3 is TGTGCCAGCAGTGAAATGGGGGACAGGGTTCAGCCCCAGCATTTT.

The rearrangement uses TRBV2 and TRBJ2-7; possible D gene TRBD2, 6 bases. Germline V gene sequence: CDR1 SNHLY, CDR2 FYNNEI. CDR3 length: 14 residues. Trimming took 3 bases from V and 3 from J, leaving 12 bases between them. CDR3 coding DNA: TGTGCCAGCAGTGACTTAAGGGAGGACTACGAGCAGTACTTC. It translates to CASSDLREDYEQYF.

The J gene is TRBJ1-2, the V gene TRBV7-9; D perhaps matches TRBD1 (6 bases). Germline V CDR1 and CDR2: SEHNR, FQNEAQ (reference sequence). The CDR3 runs to 15 residues. Trimming removed 1 base from V and 8 bases from J, with 17 bases in between. The CDR3 loop is CASSLGGQGSKGYTF. The CDR3 DNA sequence: TGTGCCAGCAGCTTAGGAGGGCAGGGGTCAAAGGGCTACACCTTC.

The chain couples TRBV7-3 to TRBJ1-1; D is unresolved. The CDR3 consists of 14 residues. Trimming took off 0 bases at V and 3 bases at J, with 8 bases between the two ends. Germline lookup yields CDR1 SGHTA and CDR2 FQGTGA. CDR3 loop: CASSLTAGDTEAFF. The CDR3 DNA reads TGTGCCAGCAGCTTAACTGCGGGAGACACTGAAGCTTTCTTT.

This chain links TRBV2 with TRBJ2-5; TRBD2 matches at 15 bases. Germline lookup yields CDR1 SNHLY and CDR2 FYNNEI. The CDR3 runs 16 residues. V shed 6 bases, J shed 2 bases, and the junction held 4 bases outside the gene matches. The CDR3 here is CASSGTSGRQQETQYF. DNA for the CDR3: TGTGCCAGCAGCGGGACTAGCGGGAGGCAACAAGAGACCCAGTACTTC. Full variable domain (missing parts from reference TRBV2 and TRBJ2-5): EPEVTQTPSHQVTQMGQEVILRCVPISNHLYFYWYRQILGQKVEFLVSFYNNEISEKSEIFDDQFSVERPDGSNFTLKIRSTKLEDSAMYFCASSGTSGRQQETQYFGPGTRLLVL.

The V gene is TRBV18, the J gene TRBJ2-1, with D perhaps TRBD2 (7 bases). Trimming removed 4 bases at V and 4 bases at J, with 14 bases between. Per the germline V gene, CDR1 is KGHSH and CDR2 is LQKENI. CDR3 length: 15 amino acids. This CDR3 is CASSLQGRGYNEQFF. As DNA, the CDR3 is TGTGCCAGCTCACTTCAGGGGAGGGGGTACAATGAGCAGTTCTTC.

This clone is a singleton in its sample. The chain recombines TRBV4-1 with TRBJ1-1; the D gene is possibly TRBD1 (6 bases). The germline gives CDR1 MGHRA, CDR2 YSYEKL. The CDR3 length is 14 residues. With 3 bases removed from V and 3 bases from J, the gap between germline ends came to 11 bases. The CDR3 nucleotides are TGCGCCAGCAGCCACTGGACAGAGGACACTGAAGCTTTCTTT. This translates into CASSHWTEDTEAFF.

This clone was found once. The rearrangement uses TRBV5-1 and TRBJ2-7, with a tentative D call TRBD1 (5 bases). From germline, CDR1 is SGHRS and CDR2 YFSETQ. There are 14 residues in the CDR3. Between the trimmed V and J ends, which lost 2 bases and 0 bases, there was a span of 9 bases. Here the CDR3 DNA reads TGCGCCAGCAGCTTAACCCAGGGCTCCTACGAGCAGTACTTC. This sequence encodes CASSLTQGSYEQYF. The full variable domain, completed using reference TRBV5-1 and TRBJ2-7, is KAGVTQTPRYLIKTRGQQVTLSCSPISGHRSVSWYQQTPGQGLQFLFEYFSETQRNKGNFPGRFSGRQFSNSRSEMNVSTLELGDSALYLCASSLTQGSYEQYFGPGTRLTVT.

The chain carries TRBV29-1 and TRBJ2-1; 13 bases match TRBD2. The CDR3 runs to 16 residues. The V gene's germline CDR1 is SQVTM and CDR2 ANQGSEA. V lost 0 bases, J lost 7 bases, and 6 bases stayed unmatched. The CDR3 sequence: CSVEEVRLAGGNEQFF. The CDR3 nucleotides read TGCAGCGTTGAAGAGGTACGACTAGCGGGAGGAAATGAGCAGTTCTTC.

The CDR3 DNA is TGCAGCGTTGTCCCCCAGTACAATGAGCAGTTCTTC. It specifies CSVVPQYNEQFF. The V call is TRBV29-1, the J call TRBJ2-1; D ambiguous. CDR1 is SQVTM, CDR2 ANQGSEA, per germline. V lost 4 bases to trimming and J lost 4 bases, with 8 bases between them. The CDR3 loop spans 12 amino acids.

V gene TRBV6-5 combines with J gene TRBJ1-2, with D possibly TRBD1 on 5 matching bases. The CDR3 loop spans 13 amino acids. V was pared by 5 bases and J by 4 bases, with 11 bases between. CDR1 is MNHEY and CDR2 is SVGAGI in the germline V gene. The CDR3 protein is CASSRGLLYGYTF. The CDR3, as DNA: TGTGCCAGCAGTCGGGGACTCCTCTATGGCTACACCTTC.

The chain recombines TRBV6-4 with TRBJ2-3, with D possibly TRBD2 on 7 matching bases. With 2 bases removed from V and 2 bases from J, the gap between germline ends came to 8 bases. The germline CDR1 and CDR2 sequences are MRHNA and SNTAGT. The CDR3 covers 14 residues. The CDR3, as DNA: TGTGCCAGCAGTGACGGGGGGGCCACAGATACGCAGTATTTT. Translation gives CASSDGGATDTQYF.

The V gene is TRBV6-6, the J gene TRBJ2-7; perhaps TRBD1 as D (5 bases). The CDR3 contains 14 residues. CDR1 is MNHNY and CDR2 is SVGAGI in the germline V gene (reference sequence). Trimming shortened V by 2 bases and J by 3 bases, and 11 bases separated the two germline ends. CDR3 nucleotides: TGTGCCAGCAGTTACGACAGCCTGGACTACGAGCAGTACTTC. This encodes CASSYDSLDYEQYF.